The rows below give T cell receptor beta chains drawn from one sample of a study of beta chain features in type 1 diabetes. Profiled with immunoSEQ multiplex PCR; TCRdb holds only in-frame clones, not every one. The table shows about 150,000 clones, with about a tenth occurring only once. Sequences were obtained from central memory CD4+ T cells from blood. The source is a man aged 18 to 29 in good health. Each CDR3 is given with its conserved first and last residue. D genes are given only for firm matches. Expanded clones get a size class; other rows say once, few or many, or leave the size out.

CDR3nt	CDR3aa	d_gene	abundance	v_gene	j_gene
TGTGCCAGTACGAAGGGACTAGCGACCTACGAGCAGTACTTC	CASTKGLATYEQYF	TRBD2	few	TRBV6-5	TRBJ2-7
TGTGCCAGCAGCTTAGAGGCGGGGCCGGGAGAGACCCAGTACTTC	CASSLEAGPGETQYF	.	few	TRBV7-9	TRBJ2-5
TGTGCCAGCAGCCAGGTCCCAGATACGCAGTATTTT	CASSQVPDTQYF	.	few	TRBV11-3	TRBJ2-3
TGTGCCACTAGACAGAGCAATCAGCCCCAGCATTTT	CATRQSNQPQHF	.	.	TRBV28	TRBJ1-5
TGTGCCAGTAAGGCCGGACAGAAACGCAGTAACCATCAGCCCCAGCATTTT	CASKAGQKRSNHQPQHF	.	.	TRBV19	TRBJ1-5
TGTGCCAGCAGCTTAGTTGCCAGCGGGGGCGAGCAGTACTTC	CASSLVASGGEQYF	TRBD2	.	TRBV7-2	TRBJ2-7
TGTGCCAGCAGCCGACTAGCGGGGGGTGAGACCCAGTACTTC	CASSRLAGGETQYF	TRBD2	few	TRBV6-1	TRBJ2-5
TGTGCCTGGAGTGTACGAGGAGCGGGGAACACTGAAGCTTTCTTT	CAWSVRGAGNTEAFF	.	few	TRBV30	TRBJ1-1
TGTGCCTGGATGCTCCCCGGGGTTTCCTACGAGCAGTACTTC	CAWMLPGVSYEQYF	.	.	TRBV30	TRBJ2-7
TGTGCCAGCAGGCCCAGGGGTAGTAATTCACCCCTCCACTTT	CASRPRGSNSPLHF	.	.	TRBV2	TRBJ1-6
TGTGCCAGCAGCTTAGGACGCGGGGGGGCGGTGGATACGCAGTATTTT	CASSLGRGGAVDTQYF	TRBD2	few	TRBV7-9	TRBJ2-3
TGCGCCAGCAGCTTGGAGGGGAATTCACCCCTCCACTTT	CASSLEGNSPLHF	.	.	TRBV5-1	TRBJ1-6
TGTGCCAGCAGCCGGACTAGCGGGGGTCGGCAAGAGACCCAGTACTTC	CASSRTSGGRQETQYF	TRBD2	.	TRBV7-9	TRBJ2-5
TGTGCCAGCAGCTTGATAAGGGGGCAGGGCTACAATGAGCAGTTCTTC	CASSLIRGQGYNEQFF	TRBD1	.	TRBV11-2	TRBJ2-1
TGCGCCAGCAGCCAAGCGCCGGGACAGGGGTCCTACGAGCAGTACTTC	CASSQAPGQGSYEQYF	TRBD1	few	TRBV4-3	TRBJ2-7
TGTGCCAGCAGCCAAGGCGGGACCTACTACGAGCAGTACTTC	CASSQGGTYYEQYF	.	.	TRBV4-2	TRBJ2-7
TGTGCCAGCAGCCATCGAACTAGAAAAATTGAGCAGTACTTC	CASSHRTRKIEQYF	.	few	TRBV14	TRBJ2-7
TGTGCCAGTAGTGGGGACAGGGGAAGAGGAGCTAACTATGGCTACACCTTC	CASSGDRGRGANYGYTF	TRBD1	few	TRBV19	TRBJ1-2
TGTGCCAGCAGCCCTCTCGACAGTCCTAACTATGGCTACACCTTT	CASSPLDSPNYGYTF	.	once	TRBV5-6	TRBJ1-2
TGTGCCAGCAGTCAGGGGGCAGTCAAAGAGACCCAGTACTTC	CASSQGAVKETQYF	TRBD1	few	TRBV7-8	TRBJ2-5
TGTGCCTGGGAAACATCTGGAAACACCATATATTTT	CAWETSGNTIYF	.	many	TRBV30	TRBJ1-3
TGTGCCAGCAGTGATCAGGACAGGCGATTCAATGAGCAGTTCTTC	CASSDQDRRFNEQFF	TRBD1	.	TRBV6-1	TRBJ2-1
TGTGCCAGCAGCTCCGGGGAGGGGCTCCAAGAGACCCAGTACTTC	CASSSGEGLQETQYF	TRBD2	few	TRBV11-3	TRBJ2-5
TGTGCCAGCAGTTCCCGCAGGGGTGGAGGCTACACCTTC	CASSSRRGGGYTF	.	few	TRBV6-1	TRBJ1-2
TGTGCCAGCAGCCCCCAGTGGAGCTCCTACAATGAGCAGTTCTTC	CASSPQWSSYNEQFF	.	few	TRBV6-4	TRBJ2-1
TGTGCCAGCAGCTTGGACAGTAACTATGGCTACACCTTC	CASSLDSNYGYTF	.	few	TRBV7-2	TRBJ1-2
TGCGCCAGCAGCCACCGCCACAAGGGGCCAGCAACCTACAATGAGCAGTTCTTC	CASSHRHKGPATYNEQFF	.	few	TRBV4-1	TRBJ2-1
TGCGCCAGCAGCCAAGCCCTGACCGGGACAGGGGTTGAAAAACTGTTTTTT	CASSQALTGTGVEKLFF	TRBD1	few	TRBV4-3	TRBJ1-4
TGTGCCAGCAGCCCAATTCGGGGCACCGGGGAGCTGTTTTTT	CASSPIRGTGELFF	.	few	TRBV11-2	TRBJ2-2
TGTGCCAGCAGCGTTGCTAACACAGATACGCAGTATTTT	CASSVANTDTQYF	.	.	TRBV7-3	TRBJ2-3
TGTGCCAGCAGCTTCACCCATGCACCTAGGAAACACGAGCAGTACTTC	CASSFTHAPRKHEQYF	.	few	TRBV11-2	TRBJ2-7
TGTGCCTGGAGCCTACAGTATTCACCCCTCCACTTT	CAWSLQYSPLHF	.	.	TRBV30	TRBJ1-6
TGTGCCAGCAGCCCAGGGACTGGAGGGAAGAGCGGGGAGCTGTTTTTT	CASSPGTGGKSGELFF	.	.	TRBV7-9	TRBJ2-2
TGTGCCAGCAGCTTGGGGGCACTTGCTCAGCCCCAGCATTTT	CASSLGALAQPQHF	.	.	TRBV5-6	TRBJ1-5
TGCAGTGCGGAAAGGGGGAATGAGCAGTTCTTC	CSAERGNEQFF	.	.	TRBV20-1	TRBJ2-1
TGTGCCAGCAGTTACGTTGCGGGGGTCGGCGAGCAGTACTTC	CASSYVAGVGEQYF	TRBD2	.	TRBV6-6	TRBJ2-7
TGTGCCAGTAGTACAGAGGACTCCCGGACAGATACGCAGTATTTT	CASSTEDSRTDTQYF	.	few	TRBV19	TRBJ2-3
TGTGCCAGCAGGGATACGGGACTTGGTGATTCACCCCTCCACTTT	CASRDTGLGDSPLHF	.	.	TRBV6-1	TRBJ1-6
TGTGCCACTAGCGGGGGGGTCATCACAGATACGCAGTATTTT	CATSGGVITDTQYF	TRBD2	.	TRBV10-3	TRBJ2-3
TGTGCCTGGAGTGTACCCACGTTGGGACAGGGGGATTCACCCCTCCACTTT	CAWSVPTLGQGDSPLHF	TRBD1	.	TRBV30	TRBJ1-6
TGTGCCAGCAGTGAACCTGGTGCAGGGTCTGGCACTGAAGCTTTCTTT	CASSEPGAGSGTEAFF	.	few	TRBV6-1	TRBJ1-1
TGCGCCAGCAGTCAATCGAGCAGGGAGCGGGCTAATGAAAAACTGTTTTTT	CASSQSSRERANEKLFF	.	few	TRBV23-1	TRBJ1-4
TGTGCCTGGAGTGTGGAGGGGCCGGGGGGTATGAACACTGAAGCTTTCTTT	CAWSVEGPGGMNTEAFF	.	many	TRBV30	TRBJ1-1
TGCGCCAGCAGTTCTAGCCCCGGGACAGGGAGTAGCTACGAGCAGTACTTC	CASSSSPGTGSSYEQYF	TRBD1	many	TRBV4-1	TRBJ2-7
TGTGCCAGCAGCGAAAGGAAGCGGGGGGGCCCCAATGAGCAGTTCTTC	CASSERKRGGPNEQFF	TRBD2	.	TRBV5-4	TRBJ2-1
TGTGCCAGCAGCTTTGAGGGAGCTAGCACAGATACGCAGTATTTT	CASSFEGASTDTQYF	.	.	TRBV7-9	TRBJ2-3
TGTGCCATCAGTGATGGGGGAGGAACCGGGGAGCTGTTTTTT	CAISDGGGTGELFF	.	.	TRBV10-3	TRBJ2-2
TGTGCCAGCAGTGAGCGCAGGGCCAGTGAAGCTTTCTTT	CASSERRASEAFF	.	few	TRBV25-1	TRBJ1-1
TGCGCCAGCAGCCGCGCGACTAGCGGGTCCTACAATGAGCAGTTCTTC	CASSRATSGSYNEQFF	TRBD2	.	TRBV4-3	TRBJ2-1
TGTGCCAGTAGTATGTACGGCGGGGGAGGCTACAATGAGCAGTTCTTC	CASSMYGGGGYNEQFF	TRBD2	many	TRBV19	TRBJ2-1
TGTGCCAGCAGCCAACGACTAGCGGGGGGCCCGACGCGTGATACGCAGTATTTT	CASSQRLAGGPTRDTQYF	TRBD2	few	TRBV14	TRBJ2-3
TGTGCCAGCAGCCCCCCGACAGGGTGGCCCCAGCATTTT	CASSPPTGWPQHF	TRBD1	.	TRBV7-2	TRBJ1-5
TGTGCCAGCAGCGCTACAGGGCAAGAGACCCAGTACTTC	CASSATGQETQYF	.	.	TRBV7-2	TRBJ2-5
TGCGCCACACAGGCTACGCAGGGGATGAACACTGAAGCTTTCTTT	CATQATQGMNTEAFF	.	many	TRBV5-1	TRBJ1-1